The source of this T cell receptor (beta chain) is a study of blood T cells in healthy people across ages. PCR was performed a second time for roughly 7 to 11 cycles using a sample-barcoded 5' primer and a J-beta primer mix. TCRdb reanalysed the 5' RACE reads using MiXCR and keeps one entry per CDR3 protein. The table lists about 800,000 distinct CDR3 sequences, 20% to 30% of them singletons. With respect to this clonotype: What it binds is unknown.

The germline V and J ends were trimmed by 1 base and 1 base, with 9 bases remaining between them. The CDR3 covers 15 residues. Germline lookup yields CDR1 SGHTA and CDR2 FQGNSA. Study observations and caveats: Age advanced and TCR beta diversity per million T cells fell, roughly linearly.

Separately, the same data were catalogued under a study of T cells of mothers and their children.

The chain carries TRBV7-2 and TRBJ2-3; D gene uncertain. The sample was blood. The TCR originated in a boy aged 5-17 years in good health. CDR3: CASSLDSAGTDTQYF. The CDR3, as DNA: TGTGCCAGCAGCTTAGATTCGGCTGGCACAGATACGCAGTATTTT.